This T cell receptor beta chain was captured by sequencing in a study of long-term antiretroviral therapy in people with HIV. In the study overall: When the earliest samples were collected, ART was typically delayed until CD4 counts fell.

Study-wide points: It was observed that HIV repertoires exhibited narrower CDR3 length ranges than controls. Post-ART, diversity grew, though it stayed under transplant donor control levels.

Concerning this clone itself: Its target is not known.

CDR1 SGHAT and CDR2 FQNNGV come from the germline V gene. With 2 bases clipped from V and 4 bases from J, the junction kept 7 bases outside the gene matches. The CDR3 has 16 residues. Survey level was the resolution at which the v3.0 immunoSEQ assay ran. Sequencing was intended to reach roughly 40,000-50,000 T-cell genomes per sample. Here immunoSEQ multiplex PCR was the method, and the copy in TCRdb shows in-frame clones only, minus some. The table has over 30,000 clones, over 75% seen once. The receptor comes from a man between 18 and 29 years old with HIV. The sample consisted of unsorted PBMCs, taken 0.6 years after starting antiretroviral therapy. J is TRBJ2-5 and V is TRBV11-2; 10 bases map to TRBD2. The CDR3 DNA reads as TGTGCCAGCAGCTTACTCCTAGCGGGAGTTGGAGAGACCCAGTACTTC. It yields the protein CASSLLLAGVGETQYF.